This TCR beta chain was sequenced during a study of blood T cell repertoires in COVID-19. Across the study: Specimens from acute and convalescent COVID-19 originated in the United States, Italy and Spain. The cDNA or gDNA used as material had been derived from T cells, B-cell-depleted T cells, or PBMCs.

The germline CDR1 and CDR2 sequences are SGHNT and YYREEE (reference sequence). With 4 bases clipped from V and 0 bases from J, the junction kept 7 bases outside the gene matches. The CDR3 is 16 amino acids. In the original processing: Reference gene primer amplification gave estimated nucleated cell counts. This table comes from immunoSEQ multiplex PCR, and its TCRdb copy is limited to in-frame clones, with some not included. That table is the source of V, J and clone size, and D and trimming were worked out from the DNA. The sample consists of some 54,000 clones, 91% of them appearing once. The specimen was peripheral blood. The sequence came from a man aged 55 to 70 with acute or convalescent COVID-19. The chain is built from TRBV5-4 and TRBJ1-2; TRBD1 matches at 9 bases. CDR3: CASSPVGQGTNYGYTF. Written as DNA, the CDR3 is TGTGCCAGCAGCCCGGTGGGACAGGGTACTAACTATGGCTACACCTTC.